The 17 T cell receptor beta chains listed next were all sequenced from one sample in a study of T cell repertoires in cytomegalovirus infection (dated by TCRdb to the late 2010s). These TCRs are of unknown antigen specificity. The run used an Illumina HiSeq 1500. TCRdb reworked the public reads: Q25 trimming with fastp, MiXCR clone assembly, productive beta chains retained. Entries that share a CDR3 protein sequence are merged under the most common genes and DNA. The sample data list around 55,000 distinct CDR3 sequences, and about 18% of these were observed just once. Jointly, the top ten make up roughly 29% of the sample. The sample's treatment or condition, from its label and the paper: in vitro stimulation with specific CMV peptide epitopes to enrich CMV-specific T cells. Here the sequenced sample was CD8+ T cells from cultured PBMCs, taken from culture after CMV antigen stimulation. Receptor source: a human donor in good health (CMV status not recorded). Some clones in this sample may be carry-over from other donors' samples.

The chain recombines TRBV27 with TRBJ1-1; perhaps TRBD1 as D (5 bases). Germline assignment: CDR1 MNHEY and CDR2 SMNVEV (reference sequence). The CDR3 loop spans 15 amino acids. V was trimmed by 7 bases and J by 0 bases, leaving 15 bases between them. The CDR3 loop is CASTQRGRLNTEAFF. CDR3 sequence (DNA): TGTGCCAGCACCCAAAGGGGCAGACTGAACACTGAAGCTTTCTTT.

V usage is TRBV12-5 and J usage is TRBJ2-3, with D possibly being TRBD1 or TRBD2 (5 bases each). The ends were cut back, 3 bases at V and 4 bases at J, with 17 bases in the middle. The V gene's germline CDR1 is LGHNT and CDR2 FRNRAP. The CDR3 loop spans 16 amino acids. CDR3 nucleotides: TGTGCTAGTGGTTTAGGGGACCCCATAGGTCCAGATACGCAGTATTTT. As protein: CASGLGDPIGPDTQYF. The full variable domain, in which reference TRBV12-5 and TRBJ2-3 provide the parts outside the CDR3, is DARVTQTPRHKVTEMGQEVTMRCQPILGHNTVFWYRQTMMQGLELLAYFRNRAPLDDSGMPKDRFSAEMPDATLATLKIQPSEPRDSAVYFCASGLGDPIGPDTQYFGPGTRLTVL.

DNA for the CDR3: TGTGCCAGCAGCCACAGTATGGGTACTGAAGCTTTCTTT. Its protein is CASSHSMGTEAFF. The V call is TRBV14, the J call TRBJ1-1; D not resolved. V lost 3 bases and J 5 bases, leaving 10 bases between the germline ends. CDR1 is SGHDN, CDR2 FVKESK, per germline. The length of the CDR3 is 13 residues.

This clonotype was counted a few times. V usage is TRBV12-3 or TRBV12-4 and J usage is TRBJ1-3; D call uncertain. V was cut by 1 base and J by 1 base, with 8 bases left in between. This CDR3 region has 15 residues. As DNA, the CDR3 is TGTGCCAGCAGTTTAGAGGCTGATTCTGGAAACACCATATATTTT. Amino acids: CASSLEADSGNTIYF.

The V call is TRBV7-9, the J call TRBJ1-1; no definite D call. The CDR3 has 13 amino acids. V was trimmed by 7 bases and J by 6 bases, leaving 15 bases between them. Germline V gene data show CDR1 as SEHNR and CDR2 as FQNEAQ (reference sequence). This CDR3 reads CASTLPPSAEAFF. CDR3 bases: TGTGCCAGCACCCTCCCCCCGTCTGCTGAAGCTTTCTTT.

This clonotype was detected a few times. V and J are TRBV7-8 and TRBJ2-2; D is possibly TRBD1 (5 bases). Germline CDR1 SGHVS, CDR2 FQNEAQ. Trimming took off 1 base at V and 4 bases at J, with 19 bases between the two ends. The CDR3 extends over 18 amino acids. The CDR3, as DNA: TGTGCCAGCAGCTTAGGACAGCCGGCAATACTTTTCACCGGGGAGCTGTTTTTT. Protein product: CASSLGQPAILFTGELFF.

CDR3 sequence (DNA): TGTGCCACCAGCAGCTCCGGGATCCGAAATTCACCCCTCCACTTT. Its protein is CATSSSGIRNSPLHF. The chain is built from TRBV15 and TRBJ1-6, with D unclear. V lost 3 bases and J lost 7, with 13 bases in between. CDR1 and CDR2 (germline): LNHNV, YYDKDF (reference sequence). The CDR3 loop spans 15 amino acids.

The CDR3 sequence: CASSYQRVDTEAFF. CDR3 in DNA: TGTGCCAGCAGTTATCAAAGAGTGGACACTGAAGCTTTCTTT. The chain combines TRBV6-5 with TRBJ1-1; no firm D call. The germline gives CDR1 MNHEY, CDR2 SVGAGI. The CDR3 sequence is 14 residues long. The V end was cut by 3 bases, the J end by 3 bases, with 11 bases between.

This clonotype was seen more than once but under ten times. V gene TRBV7-8 combines with J gene TRBJ2-7; possibly TRBD1 or TRBD2 for D (5 bases each). CDR1 SGHVS and CDR2 FQNEAQ come from the germline V gene. The CDR3 contains 16 residues. Trimming removed 7 bases from V and 0 bases from J, with 19 bases in between. For the CDR3, the DNA is TGTGCCAGCACCGCTTATATGGGACCGAGCTCCTACGAGCAGTACTTC. It encodes CASTAYMGPSSYEQYF. The full variable domain, rest sourced from reference TRBV7-8 and TRBJ2-7, is GAGVSQSPRYKVAKRGQDVALRCDPISGHVSLFWYQQALGQGPEFLTYFQNEAQLDKSGLPSDRFFAERPEGSVSTLKIQRTQQEDSAVYLCASTAYMGPSSYEQYFGPGTRLTVT.

This clonotype was recorded a few times. The chain couples TRBV7-2 to TRBJ2-7; 9 bases are a match to TRBD1. Germline CDR1 reads SGHTA; CDR2 reads FQGNSA. The CDR3 totals 15 residues. The V segment lost 5 bases and the J segment 3 bases; nucleotides outside the gene matches: 8. The CDR3 loop reads CASSRNRDRDYEQYF. Here the CDR3 DNA reads TGTGCCAGCAGCCGAAACCGGGACAGGGACTACGAGCAGTACTTC.

This clonotype was found a few times. The V gene is TRBV7-9, the J gene TRBJ1-1; TRBD1 might be the D (6 bases). The CDR3 is made up of 16 amino acids. V was clipped by 4 bases and J by 4 bases, with 19 bases between them. Germline V CDR1 and CDR2: SEHNR, FQNEAQ (reference sequence). CDR3 sequence (DNA): TGTGCCAGCAGCTCAATCCTGGATCAGGGGCTCACTGAAGCTTTCTTT. Its translation: CASSSILDQGLTEAFF.

This clonotype was seen more than once but under ten times. V gene TRBV24-1 combines with J gene TRBJ2-2, with unresolved D. The CDR3 extends over 14 amino acids. The V gene's germline CDR1 is KGHDR and CDR2 SFDVKD. The V end was cut by 0 bases, the J end by 3 bases, with 4 bases between. The CDR3 DNA reads TGTGCCACCAGTGATTTGAAGGACACCGGGGAGCTGTTTTTT. Its protein product is CATSDLKDTGELFF.

This clonotype was observed a handful of times. The CDR3 loop is CASSQRRTGLNTEAFF. DNA of the CDR3: TGCGCCAGCAGCCAACGCCGCACAGGGTTAAACACTGAAGCTTTCTTT. V is TRBV4-3 and J is TRBJ1-1, with TRBD1 as a possible D gene (6 bases). The ends were cut back, 2 bases at V and 2 bases at J, with 15 bases in the middle. From germline, CDR1 is LGHNA and CDR2 YSLEER. This CDR3 has 16 residues.

The genes are TRBV27 and TRBJ1-1, with D hard to call. The CDR3 has 14 residues. The V end lost 3 bases, the J end lost 6 bases, and 14 bases lay between the germline ends. CDR1 and CDR2 (germline): MNHEY, SMNVEV (reference sequence). The CDR3 loop is CASSFSEVGAEAFF. CDR3 sequence (DNA): TGTGCCAGCAGTTTTTCGGAGGTGGGCGCTGAAGCTTTCTTT.

This clonotype has only a few counts. The V and J genes are TRBV28 and TRBJ2-1; D may correspond to TRBD1 or TRBD2 (7 bases each). Per the germline V gene, CDR1 is MDHEN and CDR2 is SYDVKM. The ends were cut back, 7 bases at V and 8 bases at J, with 27 bases in the middle. This CDR3 is built from 17 residues. DNA of the CDR3: TGTGCCAGCACTATCAGGGGGGGAGAAGGAGGCTGGTATGAGCAGTTCTTC. It codes for CASTIRGGEGGWYEQFF.

The CDR3 loop is CSARARSYQETQYF. CDR3 coding DNA: TGCAGTGCTAGAGCCAGGAGCTACCAAGAGACCCAGTACTTC. The chain couples TRBV20-1 to TRBJ2-5; the D is unclear. Germline-derived CDR1 and CDR2 are DFQATT and SNEGSKA (reference sequence). Trimming took off 1 base at V and 0 bases at J, with 9 bases between the two ends. The CDR3 totals 14 residues.

The chain couples TRBV7-6 to TRBJ1-1; TRBD1 matches 8 bases. The CDR3 is 12 amino acids. Trimming removed 4 bases from V and 7 bases from J; junction bases left unmatched: 2. Germline CDR1 and CDR2: SGHVS and FNYEAQ. In DNA form, the CDR3 reads TGTGCCAGCAGCTCCAGGGGGCGTGAAGCTTTCTTT. Translating it yields CASSSRGREAFF.